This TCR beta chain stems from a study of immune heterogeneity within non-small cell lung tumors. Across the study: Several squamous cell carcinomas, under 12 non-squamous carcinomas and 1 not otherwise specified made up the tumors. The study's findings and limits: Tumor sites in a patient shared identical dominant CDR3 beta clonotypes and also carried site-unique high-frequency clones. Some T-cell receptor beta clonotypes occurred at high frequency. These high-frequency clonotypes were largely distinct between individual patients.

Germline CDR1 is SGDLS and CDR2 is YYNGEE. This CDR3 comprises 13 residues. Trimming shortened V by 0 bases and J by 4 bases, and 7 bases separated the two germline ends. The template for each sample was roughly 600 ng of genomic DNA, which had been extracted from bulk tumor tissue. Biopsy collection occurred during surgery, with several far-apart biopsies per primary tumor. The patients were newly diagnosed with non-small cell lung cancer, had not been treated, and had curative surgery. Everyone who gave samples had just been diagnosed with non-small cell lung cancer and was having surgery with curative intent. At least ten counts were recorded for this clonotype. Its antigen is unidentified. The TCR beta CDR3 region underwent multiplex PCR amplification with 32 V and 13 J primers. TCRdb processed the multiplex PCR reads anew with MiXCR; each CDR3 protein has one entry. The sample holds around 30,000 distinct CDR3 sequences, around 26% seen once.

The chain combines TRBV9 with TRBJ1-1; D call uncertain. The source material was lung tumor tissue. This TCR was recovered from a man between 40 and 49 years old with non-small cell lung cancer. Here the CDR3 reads CASSVGPGTEAFF. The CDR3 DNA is TGTGCCAGCAGCGTAGGCCCGGGCACTGAAGCTTTCTTT. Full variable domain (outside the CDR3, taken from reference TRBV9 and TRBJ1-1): DSGVTQTPKHLITATGQRVTLRCSPRSGDLSVYWYQQSLDQGLQFLIQYYNGEERAKGNILERFSAQQFPDLHSELNLSSLELGDSALYFCASSVGPGTEAFFGQGTRLTVV.